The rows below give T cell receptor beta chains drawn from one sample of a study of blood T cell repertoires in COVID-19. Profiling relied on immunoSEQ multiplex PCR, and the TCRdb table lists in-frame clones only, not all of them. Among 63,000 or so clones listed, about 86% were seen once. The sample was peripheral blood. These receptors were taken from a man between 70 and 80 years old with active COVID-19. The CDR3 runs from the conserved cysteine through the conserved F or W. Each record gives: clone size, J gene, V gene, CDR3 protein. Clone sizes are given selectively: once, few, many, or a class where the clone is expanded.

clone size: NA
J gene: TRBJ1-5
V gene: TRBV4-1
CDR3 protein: CASSLGSGGNQPQHF

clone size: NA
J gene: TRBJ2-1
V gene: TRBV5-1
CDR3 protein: CASSYGQGAPQFF

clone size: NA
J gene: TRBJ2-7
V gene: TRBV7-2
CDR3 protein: CASSPSGWASGAYEQYF

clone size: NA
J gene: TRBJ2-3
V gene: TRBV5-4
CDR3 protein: CASSPGGVGDTQYF

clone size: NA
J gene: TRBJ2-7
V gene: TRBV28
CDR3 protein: CASSLWPRGGAYEQYF

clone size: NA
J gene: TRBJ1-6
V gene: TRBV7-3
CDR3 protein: CASSLSAGPSNSPLHF

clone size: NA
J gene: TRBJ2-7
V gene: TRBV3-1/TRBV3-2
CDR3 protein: CASSQERGGQRTLYEQYF

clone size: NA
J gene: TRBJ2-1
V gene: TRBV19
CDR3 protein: CASSLRTSGEQFF

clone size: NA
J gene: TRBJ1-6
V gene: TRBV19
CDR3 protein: CASSTGVNSPLHF

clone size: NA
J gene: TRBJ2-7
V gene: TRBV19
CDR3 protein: CASSTVGGHGTYEQYF

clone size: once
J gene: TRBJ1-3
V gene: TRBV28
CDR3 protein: CASSPGGARGNTIYF

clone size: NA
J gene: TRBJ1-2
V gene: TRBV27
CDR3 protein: CASSPGGQGAPRGYTF

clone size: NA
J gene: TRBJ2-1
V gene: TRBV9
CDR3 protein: CASSAATGPQGNEQFF

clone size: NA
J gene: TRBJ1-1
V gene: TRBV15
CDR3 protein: CATSRGGGLGTEAFF

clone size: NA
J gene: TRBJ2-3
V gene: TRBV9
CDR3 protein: CASSVGGQGATDTQYF

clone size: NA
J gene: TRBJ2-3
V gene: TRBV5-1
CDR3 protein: CASSAGLGIADTQYF

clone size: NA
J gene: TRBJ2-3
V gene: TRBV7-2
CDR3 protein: CASSGGWWSGATDTQYF

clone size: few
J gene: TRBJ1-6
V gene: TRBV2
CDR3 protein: CASGPGTGGIPLHF

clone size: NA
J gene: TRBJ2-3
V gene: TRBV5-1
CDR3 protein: CASSRQGLAGTPSTDTQYF

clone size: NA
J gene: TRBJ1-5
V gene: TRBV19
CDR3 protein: CASGGPQHF

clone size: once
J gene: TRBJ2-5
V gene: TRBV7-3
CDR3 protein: CASSLNSGYQETQYF

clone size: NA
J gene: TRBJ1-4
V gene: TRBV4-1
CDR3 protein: CASSQDPGFVRNEKLFF

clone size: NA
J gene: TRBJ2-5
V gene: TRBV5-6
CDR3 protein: CASSFGGYGETQYF

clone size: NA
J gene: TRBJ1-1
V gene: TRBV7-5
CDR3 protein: CARSLPRDEREGGESTEAFF

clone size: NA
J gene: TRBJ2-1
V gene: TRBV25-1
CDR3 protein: CASSEWQRGNEQFF

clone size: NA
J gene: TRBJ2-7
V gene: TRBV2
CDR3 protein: CASRFLDEQYF

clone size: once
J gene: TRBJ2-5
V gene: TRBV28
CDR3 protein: CASSVAGVETQYF